The rows below give T cell receptor beta chains drawn from one sample of a study of blood T cell repertoires in COVID-19. Generated by immunoSEQ multiplex PCR, the TCRdb table keeps only in-frame clones and is missing some. The sample yields about 140,000 clones, approximately 80% seen once. The sequencing input was PBMCs or T cells enriched from blood (not recorded which). These receptors were taken from a woman under 30 who had been exposed to COVID-19. The CDR3 runs from the conserved cysteine through the conserved F or W. Fields, in order: V gene, clone size, CDR3 protein. Clone size is not always given. Where it is, it says once, few, many or a class for expanded clones.

TRBV5-5 NA CATSRDRGQPQHF
TRBV7-9 few CASSLAHGGPQYF
TRBV7-2 NA CASSLISQANTEAFF
TRBV7-9 NA CASSLVGQGASPLHF
TRBV19 NA CASSPRGLVTGELFF
TRBV3-1/TRBV3-2 NA CASSRGTASTDTQYF
TRBV2 NA CASSRLPTNEKLFF
TRBV7-9 NA CASSPAPGGEGETQYF
TRBV11-3 NA CASSLGSWGDTGELFF
TRBV25-1 NA CASSALRTGTDYGYTF
TRBV6-5 NA CASREGQSYNEQFF
TRBV4-3 NA CASSQDRGSTYNEQFF
TRBV5-1 NA CASSLGEGAPSEQYF
TRBV2 NA CASSEGGQETQYF
TRBV6-5 NA CASSPSGAGGYTF
TRBV7-9 NA CASRLATSMNTEAFF
TRBV28 few CASSLGGGDEKLFF
TRBV5-4 NA CASSLLSGREETQYF
TRBV27 NA CASSSPGQVSSYEQYF
TRBV23-1 NA CASSQFSSTINSKGVSTGELFF
TRBV11-1 NA CASSRSGRGYEQYF
TRBV4-1 NA CASSQDVAGLTNDEQYF
TRBV5-4 NA CASSPGTTQIYEQYF
TRBV6-4 NA CASSTYPGNTIYF
TRBV6-5 NA CASKVAGVSYEQYF
TRBV29-1 NA CSVEPGTGGGELFF
TRBV28 NA CASSLWAGGVGYTF
TRBV3-1/TRBV3-2 NA CASSQDLEGLAGLDTQYF
TRBV5-4 NA CASSPDSSYNSPLHF
TRBV27 once CASSLQSGRIYEQYF
TRBV9 NA CASSASGQETQYF
TRBV30 NA CAWSPRTALYGYTF
TRBV7-2 once CASSSSSTGQGRTGELFF
TRBV24-1 NA CATSETSGRSNEQFF
TRBV25-1 NA CASSEWGGLYGYTF
TRBV3-1/TRBV3-2 NA CASSRGQSNQPQHF
TRBV6-2/TRBV6-3 NA CASSYSGQSNTEAFF
TRBV11-2 few CASSLGTGVYSPLHF
TRBV13 NA CASSLGVVQPQHF
TRBV6-5 few CASSRAGTANEKLFF
TRBV6-4 NA CASSEEGLAWYNEQFF